This T cell receptor beta chain was identified in a study of radiotherapy plus CTLA-4 blockade in lung cancer. Study in general: Among patients, roughly 17% showed objective responses, and around 30% had disease control.

Participants had chemo-refractory metastatic non-small-cell lung cancer and were treated with focal radiation plus ipilimumab CTLA-4 blockade. Trimming cost V 7 bases and J 9 bases, with 17 bases left between them. The CDR3 has 13 amino acids. This clone is medium-sized within its sample. Its antigen is currently unknown. Findings of the study overall: In blood, TCR clones derived from the tumor expanded after radiotherapy plus ipilimumab.

Data came from immunoSEQ multiplex PCR; TCRdb stores just in-frame clones and leaves some out. Seen here are some 67,000 clones, more than 70% observed once, and the top ten hold approximately 16%. Sequencing used peripheral blood, obtained from a patient treated with radiotherapy plus ipilimumab. The gene calls are TRBV5-3 and TRBJ1-5; D remains unclear. TRBV5-3 is annotated as an ORF whose role is uncertain. The receptor was derived from a human donor with non-small cell lung cancer whose response to radiotherapy plus ipilimumab could not be evaluated. Some clones in this sample may be carry-over from other donors' samples. CDR3 protein: CARPPPKMRPQHF. CDR3 DNA: TGTGCCAGACCCCCCCCGAAAATGAGGCCCCAGCATTTT.